This T cell receptor beta chain was sequenced for a study of blood T cell repertoires in COVID-19. The ends were cut back, 4 bases at V and 2 bases at J, with 8 bases in the middle. The CDR3 runs to 13 residues. Germline CDR1 reads LGHNA; CDR2 reads YSLEER. The assay was immunoSEQ multiplex PCR, and TCRdb's table has in-frame clones only and misses some. The data show under 200,000 clones, with approximately 80% seen just once and about 5.5% held by the top ten. The source material was PBMCs or T cells enriched from blood (not recorded which). V and J are TRBV4-3 and TRBJ1-1, with D maybe TRBD1 (6 bases). The TCR was taken from a woman in her fifties or sixties with acute COVID-19. Here the CDR3 DNA reads TGCGCCAGCAGCCCACAGGGTAACACTGAAGCTTTCTTT. Protein: CASSPQGNTEAFF.